Shown below are 2 T cell receptor beta chains from a single sample sequenced in a study of blood T cell repertoires in COVID-19 (TCRdb year 2020). The library was generated by the immunoSEQ multiplex PCR assay. Here the immuneACCESS table is served through TCRdb, limited to in-frame sequences with V and J called. Missing clones are a known gap in these copies; in checked studies unresolved V genes cover under half, and the rest lacks a known reason. The sample contains 84,000 or so clones, around four fifths of them found a single time. The ten largest clones take up around 9.5% of the sample. Sequences were obtained from peripheral blood. The receptors stem from a human donor in a cohort sampled during active COVID-19.

V usage is TRBV5-1 and J usage is TRBJ1-1; TRBD1 matches 9 bases. The length of the CDR3 is 16 residues. Germline V gene sequence: CDR1 SGHRS, CDR2 YFSETQ. The J segment lost 1 base and the V segment lost 4 bases, leaving 8 bases of the junction unmatched. The CDR3 loop reads CASSVTRQGGNTEAFF. In nucleotides, the CDR3 is TGCGCCAGCAGCGTAACTCGACAGGGGGGGAACACTGAAGCTTTCTTT.

The genes are TRBV2 and TRBJ2-7; 10 bases line up with TRBD1. This CDR3 is 14 amino acids long. Germline V CDR1 and CDR2: SNHLY, FYNNEI. Losses at the gene ends were 6 bases for V and 3 bases for J; bases not matched to a gene: 5. The chain's CDR3 is CASRSTGGSYEQYF. CDR3 nucleotide sequence: TGTGCCAGCAGATCGACAGGGGGCAGCTACGAGCAGTACTTC. Full variable domain (remainder filled in from reference TRBV2 and TRBJ2-7): EPEVTQTPSHQVTQMGQEVILRCVPISNHLYFYWYRQILGQKVEFLVSFYNNEISEKSEIFDDQFSVERPDGSNFTLKIRSTKLEDSAMYFCASRSTGGSYEQYFGPGTRLTVT.